The present TCR beta chain was sequenced within a study of cytomegalovirus exposure and HLA in healthy donors. Overall study context: Later, an analysis reported that the 120 or so validation repertoires had used the same platform as the approximately 660 first-cohort repertoires.

Per the germline V gene, CDR1 is SGHTA and CDR2 is FQGTGA. The V and J ends lost 8 bases and 7 bases, in that order; junction bases with no gene match: 8. There are 13 residues in the CDR3. Study observations and caveats: The finding came from a later analysis; first-cohort TCR clusters tended to co-occur in the 110 or so validation repertoires.

Concerning this clone: Antigen specificity is unknown.

Produced via immunoSEQ multiplex PCR; TCRdb's table is partial and in-frame only. This sample has over 150,000 clones, with 70% to 90% found just once. Sequencing was carried out using PBMCs. This clonotype was obtained from a human donor in good health. The rearrangement joins TRBV7-3 to TRBJ2-1; 7 bases fit TRBD1. The CDR3 nucleotides are TGTGCCAGCTCGGGACAGAGCAATAATGAGCAGTTCTTC. Amino acid sequence: CASSGQSNNEQFF. Using reference TRBV7-3 and TRBJ2-1 for the parts outside the CDR3, the full variable domain is GAGVSQTPSNKVTEKGKYVELRCDPISGHTALYWYRQSLGQGPEFLIYFQGTGAADDSGLPNDRFFAVRPEGSVSTLKIQRTERGDSAVYLCASSGQSNNEQFFGPGTRLTVL.